This T cell receptor (beta chain) emerged from a study of blood T cell repertoires in COVID-19. Study-wide background: COVID-19 samples, acute and convalescent, were from the United States, Italy and Spain. The cDNA or gDNA used as material had been derived from T cells, B-cell-depleted T cells, or PBMCs.

Original handling: Reference gene primer amplification yielded estimated nucleated cell counts. Using immunoSEQ multiplex PCR, the repertoire was profiled, and TCRdb retains in-frame clones only, with some absent. Clone size and the V and J calls come from that table; the DNA yielded D and trimming. The sample yields some 37,000 clones, approximately 81% seen once. Germline loops: CDR1 SQVTM, CDR2 ANQGSEA. CDR3 length: 13 amino acids. V lost 1 base and J lost 3, with 10 bases in between. The sample was peripheral blood. This chain uses TRBV29-1 with TRBJ2-7; D may be TRBD1 (5 bases). This receptor was obtained from a man older than 75 with active or convalescent COVID-19. DNA of the CDR3: TGCAGCGTTGAAGGGGCCGACAGCTACGAGCAGTACTTC. It codes for CSVEGADSYEQYF.